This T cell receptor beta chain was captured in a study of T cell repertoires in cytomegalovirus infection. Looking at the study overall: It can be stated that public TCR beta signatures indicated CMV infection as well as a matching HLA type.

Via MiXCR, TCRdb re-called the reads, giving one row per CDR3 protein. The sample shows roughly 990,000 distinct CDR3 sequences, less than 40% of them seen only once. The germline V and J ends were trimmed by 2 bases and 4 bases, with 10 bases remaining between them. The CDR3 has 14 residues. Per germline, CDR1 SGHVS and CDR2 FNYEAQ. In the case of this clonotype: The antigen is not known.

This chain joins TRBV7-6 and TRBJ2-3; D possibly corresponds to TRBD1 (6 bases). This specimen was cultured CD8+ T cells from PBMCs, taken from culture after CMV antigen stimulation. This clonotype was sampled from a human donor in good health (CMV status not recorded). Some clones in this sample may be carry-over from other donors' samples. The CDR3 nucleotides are TGTGCCAGCAGCTTAAGTGGGACATCAGATACGCAGTATTTT. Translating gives CASSLSGTSDTQYF.